This T cell receptor (delta chain) was profiled in a study of fetal and pediatric gammadelta thymocytes (dated by TCRdb to 2021 to 2024). About the investigation overall: To strengthen a single-cell study of gammadelta thymocyte development, the researchers used bulk gammadelta thymocyte repertoires that mixed previously published data with newly generated, unpublished data. The bulk gammadelta thymocyte repertoire set covered roughly ten subjects in total, 3 fetal thymus donors and 7 pediatric thymus donors. Bulk gammadelta thymocyte repertoires combined previously published data (refs 27,28) with unpublished data. Bulk TCR repertoire data were added to increase subject numbers and strengthen the CDR3 publicity analysis. The paper's findings and limits, for the study overall: Compared with post-natal repertoires, fetal gammadelta thymocyte repertoires had previously been reported to be enriched for TRDV2, TRGV8 and TRGV9 usage, low N additions and public CDR3s.

After removal of 1 base from V and 0 bases from J, the junction retains 20 bases not matched to a gene. Inclusive of the bounding cysteine and phenylalanine, the CDR3 is 23 residues long. The retained sequence is limited to the CDR3, 69 bases, with the frame set at the first base. For CDR1 and CDR2, the germline V gene lists GEAIGNYY and EKD. Reads for this sample came from an Illumina MiSeq. The study's processing was this. To analyze publicity, the Vgamma9Vdelta2 and nonVgamma9Vdelta2 bulk CDR3 files from each subject were merged so that every subject had one combined repertoire. Using base R and dplyr, each CDR3 amino acid sequence was checked across 9 single-cell datasets and nine to eleven bulk repertoires to give a publicity score ranging from 0 to 19. With CATT, TCRdb called clones again from the public reads; duplicate DNA rows were later joined. TCRdb, rather than the study authors, made the V and J calls. A total of around 910 delta-chain clones appear in this sample, over 50% of them only once. Around 15% of the sample lies in the top ten.

This clone is described as large (0.1 to 1%). Its binding antigen is unknown. The record has no base qualities; no much larger clone is one base away. Staining of thymocytes was performed with Zombie NIR viability dye and with antibodies against CD3 (UCHT1), TCRgammadelta (11F2), TCRVgamma9 (IMMU360) and TCRVdelta2 (IMMU389). From human fetal and pediatric thymuses, sorted Vgamma9Vdelta2 and nonVgamma9Vdelta2 gammadelta thymocytes were used to generate bulk TRD and TRG CDR3 repertoires separately. In Belgium, pediatric thymus tissue was obtained from children undergoing cardiac surgery. The pediatric thymus donors in the study ranged in age from roughly 1 to 12 years. As previously described, thymic cell suspensions were prepared from both fetal and post-natal thymuses. CD3+ gammadeltaTCR+ Vgamma9+ Vdelta2+ cells were sorted as Vgamma9Vdelta2 thymocytes. Cells were sorted on a FACS Aria III cell sorter (BD Biosciences).

Input material: Vgamma9Vdelta2 gamma-delta T cells from the thymus. This specimen's cell subset or site label, per the study, means: sorted CD3+gammadeltaTCR+Vgamma9+Vdelta2+ thymocytes. This sequence was found in a child who underwent cardiac surgery and was recorded as healthy. The sequence links TRDV2 to TRDJ3, with TRDD3 matching 7 junction bases. Here the CDR3 is given as CACDTFTGALTTAASWDTRQMFF. The DNA is as follows: TGTGCCTGTGACACTTTCACTGGGGCCTTGACCACCGCGGCCTCCTGGGACACCCGACAGATGTTTTTC.